These 32 T cell receptor beta chains were all obtained from the same sample, sequenced in a study of cytomegalovirus exposure and HLA in healthy donors. Measured with immunoSEQ multiplex PCR; TCRdb has only the in-frame clones, and not every one. The table lists about 120,000 clones, 75% to 90% of them singletons, with nearly 4.5% in the top ten. The material sequenced was PBMCs. The receptors were sampled from a man aged 18 to 35 in good health and CMV-seropositive.

The chain links TRBV5-4 to TRBJ2-7, with D perhaps TRBD2 (8 bases). V was pared by 4 bases and J by 3 bases, with 17 bases between. The CDR3 has 15 amino acids. Germline loops: CDR1 SGHNT, CDR2 YYREEE (reference sequence). CDR3 protein: CASSPAGGQIYEQYF. The CDR3 DNA reads TGTGCCAGCAGCCCCGCGGGGGGACAGATCTACGAGCAGTACTTC.

V usage is TRBV27 and J usage is TRBJ2-5, with TRBD1 matching 8 bases. There are 15 residues in the CDR3. Losses at the gene ends were 5 bases for V and 0 bases for J; bases not matched to a gene: 5. Looked up from germline, CDR1 is MNHEY and CDR2 is SMNVEV (reference sequence). The CDR3 sequence: CASSIGQGHQETQYF. The CDR3 bases are TGTGCCAGCAGTATCGGACAGGGCCACCAAGAGACCCAGTACTTC.

The chain carries TRBV7-6 and TRBJ1-4; D ambiguous. CDR1 and CDR2 from the germline V gene are SGHVS and FNYEAQ. The CDR3 has 14 residues. V lost 5 bases and J 8 bases, leaving 15 bases between the germline ends. The CDR3 loop reads CASSATVEKEKLFF. In nucleotides, the CDR3 is TGTGCCAGCAGCGCGACTGTTGAAAAAGAAAAACTGTTTTTT.

The chain links TRBV27 to TRBJ2-2, with D maybe TRBD2 (6 bases). V was cut by 7 bases and J by 4 bases, with 22 bases left in between. The germline V gene encodes CDR1 MNHEY and CDR2 SMNVEV (reference sequence). CDR3 length equals 17 residues. The CDR3 is CASTRRRDSNPTGELFF. DNA of the CDR3: TGTGCCAGCACTAGGAGGAGGGACTCTAATCCCACCGGGGAGCTGTTTTTT.

This chain connects TRBV5-4 to TRBJ2-3, with unresolved D. Germline V gene data show CDR1 as SGHNT and CDR2 as YYREEE (reference sequence). CDR3 size: 14 residues. Trimming removed 0 bases from V and 5 bases from J, with 10 bases in between. CDR3 nucleotides: TGTGCCAGCAGCTTGGGACTCCGCGGAGATACGCAGTATTTT. This encodes CASSLGLRGDTQYF.

This chain joins TRBV10-1 and TRBJ2-5, with 14 bases aligning to TRBD2. CDR1 and CDR2 (germline): WNHNN, SYGVQD (reference sequence). This CDR3 has 16 amino acids. The junction had 4 bases not matched to a gene; V was cut back by 6 bases and J by 1 base. The CDR3 DNA sequence: TGCGCCAGCAGCGCCGGACTAGCGGGGGGCCAAGAGACCCAGTACTTC. Translated, it gives CASSAGLAGGQETQYF.

V and J are TRBV4-3 and TRBJ1-2; 8 nucleotides line up with TRBD1. This CDR3 is built from 15 residues. V lost 0 bases to trimming and J lost 5 bases; unmatched junction nucleotides: 5. Per germline, CDR1 LGHNA and CDR2 YSLEER. CDR3 region: CASSQDVDRVYGYTF. CDR3 bases: TGCGCCAGCAGCCAAGATGTGGACAGGGTATATGGCTACACCTTC.

This chain links TRBV6-5 with TRBJ1-2, with D uncertain. The CDR3 has 13 amino acids. Trimming pared 6 bases from V and 7 bases from J, leaving 15 bases between. The germline V gene encodes CDR1 MNHEY and CDR2 SVGAGI. The CDR3 nucleotides are TGTGCCAGCAGACCACCGGGGTTCGTTGGCTACACCTTC. Amino acid sequence: CASRPPGFVGYTF.

This clone was counted a few times. The chain combines TRBV10-2 with TRBJ1-4; D is unclear. Germline lookup yields CDR1 WSHSY and CDR2 SAAADI. This CDR3 has 12 amino acids. Trimming took 2 bases from V and 7 from J, leaving 5 bases between them. In nucleotides, the CDR3 is TGCGCCAGCAGTGAGATCGGTGAAAAACTGTTTTTT. This encodes CASSEIGEKLFF.

The chain uses TRBV5-1 and TRBJ2-3; D is unresolved. The CDR3 consists of 15 residues. V was cut by 0 bases and J by 2 bases, with 10 bases left in between. Germline values: CDR1 SGHRS, CDR2 YFSETQ. CDR3 DNA: TGCGCCAGCAGCTTGGCCCGCGTCTCCACAGATACGCAGTATTTT. Translation: CASSLARVSTDTQYF.

CDR3 in amino acids: CASSAYTEAFF. In nucleotides, the CDR3 is TGTGCCAGCAGTGCTTACACTGAAGCTTTCTTT. V gene TRBV2 combines with J gene TRBJ1-1, with unresolved D. V lost 4 bases, J lost 3 bases, and 3 bases lay in between. CDR3 length equals 11 residues. Germline loops: CDR1 SNHLY, CDR2 FYNNEI. Combining the CDR3 with reference TRBV2 and TRBJ1-1 gives the whole variable domain EPEVTQTPSHQVTQMGQEVILRCVPISNHLYFYWYRQILGQKVEFLVSFYNNEISEKSEIFDDQFSVERPDGSNFTLKIRSTKLEDSAMYFCASSAYTEAFFGQGTRLTVV.

A single count supports this clone. This chain connects TRBV2 to TRBJ1-1; no firm D call. Germline V lookup: CDR1 SNHLY, CDR2 FYNNEI. The CDR3 covers 13 residues. V was cut by 10 bases and J by 5 bases, with 17 bases left in between. DNA of the CDR3: TGTGCCATCCCATCCTACGGGTGGACTGAAGCTTTCTTT. This gives the protein CAIPSYGWTEAFF.

The V call is TRBV10-3, the J call TRBJ2-7, with TRBD1 matching 10 bases. CDR1 and CDR2 from the germline V gene are ENHRY and SYGVKD. The CDR3 is 14 residues long. The V and J ends lost 8 bases and 2 bases, in that order; junction bases with no gene match: 6. CDR3 loop: CAIGDRGKAYEQYF. The CDR3 DNA reads as TGTGCCATCGGGGACAGGGGCAAGGCCTACGAGCAGTACTTC.

This chain links TRBV4-1 with TRBJ1-1; TRBD1 might be the D (5 bases). Germline CDR1 reads MGHRA; CDR2 reads YSYEKL. The CDR3 runs to 15 residues. The V gene lost 0 bases and the J gene lost 5 bases, with 13 bases spanning the gap. CDR3 DNA: TGCGCCAGCAGCCAAGATGGGCAGGGTGGAACTGAAGCTTTCTTT. It translates to CASSQDGQGGTEAFF.

The V and J genes are TRBV29-1 and TRBJ2-3; tentative D call: TRBD2 (5 bases). The V end lost 4 bases, the J end lost 12 bases, and 14 bases lay between the germline ends. The CDR3 contains 11 residues. CDR1 is SQVTM, CDR2 ANQGSEA, per germline. This chain's CDR3 is CSVGQAELQYF. The DNA of the CDR3 is TGCAGCGTTGGACAAGCGGAACTTCAGTATTTT.

The chain uses TRBV28 and TRBJ1-4; possibly TRBD1 for D (5 bases). Per the germline V gene, CDR1 is MDHEN and CDR2 is SYDVKM. This CDR3 contains 14 residues. V gave up 6 bases and J gave up 10 bases, with 18 bases separating them. The CDR3 DNA reads as TGTGCCAGCAGCCCCGGGACCCCGGGAGGAAAACTGTTTTTT. This gives the protein CASSPGTPGGKLFF.

The chain has TRBV28 and TRBJ2-7; a possible D gene is TRBD2 (6 bases). Germline V lookup: CDR1 MDHEN, CDR2 SYDVKM. The CDR3 spans 16 residues. The V gene lost 2 bases and the J gene lost 4 bases, with 18 bases spanning the gap. This chain's CDR3 is CASSLGTGVWYYEQYF. DNA for the CDR3: TGTGCCAGCAGTTTAGGGACGGGGGTATGGTATTACGAGCAGTACTTC.

CDR3 sequence: CASSPSLKGRNYEQYF. The CDR3 nucleotides are TGTGCCAGCAGCCCTAGCTTAAAAGGACGGAACTACGAGCAGTACTTC. The V call is TRBV11-1, the J call TRBJ2-7, with D perhaps TRBD2 (5 bases). V lost 5 bases to trimming and J lost 3 bases, with 20 bases between them. The CDR3 length is 16 residues. Germline V gives CDR1 SGHAT, CDR2 FQDESV (reference sequence).

The chain joins TRBV11-2 to TRBJ1-2, with 7 bases fitting TRBD1. Germline V gene lookup returns CDR1 SGHAT and CDR2 FQNNGV. The CDR3 consists of 15 residues. The junction had 6 bases not matched to a gene; V was cut back by 1 base and J by 4 bases. The CDR3 nucleotides are TGTGCCAGCAGCTTAGTCGCGGGACAGACCTATGGCTACACCTTC. The encoded protein is CASSLVAGQTYGYTF.

For the CDR3, the DNA is TGTGCCTGGAGTCCTGGACTGCCCGGGGAGACCCAGTACTTC. Translation gives CAWSPGLPGETQYF. The chain is built from TRBV30 and TRBJ2-5, with D possibly TRBD2 on 5 matching bases. The CDR3 has 14 amino acids. The germline V and J ends were trimmed by 2 bases and 5 bases, with 15 bases remaining between them. From germline, CDR1 is GTSNPN and CDR2 SVGIG (reference sequence).

The chain carries TRBV4-1 and TRBJ2-7, with 8 nucleotides matching TRBD1. The CDR3 covers 16 residues. Trimming cost V 0 bases and J 6 bases; bases outside gene matches: 10. The germline CDR1 and CDR2 sequences are MGHRA and YSYEKL. CDR3 nucleotide sequence: TGCGCCAGCAGCCAAGATCATGGACAGGGTGATCGCGAGCAGTACTTC. Encoded protein: CASSQDHGQGDREQYF.

V gene TRBV27 combines with J gene TRBJ2-1; D gene ambiguous. This CDR3 is built from 15 residues. Trimming shortened V by 4 bases and J by 9 bases, and 19 bases separated the two germline ends. CDR1 is MNHEY, CDR2 SMNVEV, per germline (reference sequence). Written as DNA, the CDR3 is TGTGCCAGCAGTTCAAGACAAAGCCCCCTCAGTGAGCAGTTCTTC. Translating it yields CASSSRQSPLSEQFF.

This rearrangement joins TRBV19 to TRBJ1-5; D gene uncertain. The CDR3 contains 12 residues. V gave up 6 bases and J gave up 3 bases, with 6 bases separating them. The germline V gene has CDR1 LNHDA and CDR2 SQIVND (reference sequence). The CDR3 DNA reads as TGTGCCAGTAGAACTCCCAATCAGCCCCAGCATTTT. It encodes CASRTPNQPQHF.

This clone has a single count. CDR3 sequence reads: CASSGLQGDSYNEQFF. CDR3 sequence (DNA): TGTGCCAGTAGTGGACTACAGGGGGACTCCTACAATGAGCAGTTCTTC. The rearrangement links TRBV19 to TRBJ2-1; 8 positions agree with TRBD1. Unmatched junction bases numbered 6, after V lost 5 bases and J lost 0 bases. This CDR3 spans 16 amino acids. CDR1 LNHDA and CDR2 SQIVND come from the germline V gene (reference sequence).

V gene TRBV4-1 combines with J gene TRBJ1-2, with TRBD1 matching 10 bases. CDR1 MGHRA and CDR2 YSYEKL come from the germline V gene. This CDR3 has 16 amino acids. J gave up 3 bases and V 4 bases, and 8 bases lay outside the gene matches. In nucleotides, the CDR3 is TGCGCCAGCAGCCCGGCCGGGACAGGGGAGTACTATGGCTACACCTTC. Residues: CASSPAGTGEYYGYTF.

The chain links TRBV5-4 to TRBJ1-4, with no clear D. Trimming removed 4 bases from V and 8 bases from J, with 18 bases in between. Germline values: CDR1 SGHNT, CDR2 YYREEE (reference sequence). The CDR3 is 15 residues long. As DNA, the CDR3 is TGTGCCAGCAGCCGAATTCAGAGCTTGAGGGAAAAACTGTTTTTT. Translated, it gives CASSRIQSLREKLFF.

This sequence joins TRBV15 and TRBJ2-7; a weak D match, TRBD1 (5 bases). The length of the CDR3 is 13 residues. Trimming removed 0 bases from V and 4 bases from J, with 7 bases in between. Germline-derived CDR1 and CDR2 are LNHNV and YYDKDF (reference sequence). CDR3 protein: CATSRDQGYEQYF. The CDR3 bases are TGTGCCACCAGCAGAGATCAGGGTTACGAGCAGTACTTC.

The chain recombines TRBV19 with TRBJ1-5; no firm D call. V shed 3 bases and J shed 11 bases, with 14 bases lying between them. This CDR3 contains 13 residues. CDR1 is LNHDA and CDR2 is SQIVND in the germline V gene (reference sequence). The CDR3 loop reads CASSIKMTGAQHF. In DNA form, the CDR3 reads TGTGCCAGTAGTATTAAGATGACCGGGGCCCAGCATTTT.

This clone was counted once. V is TRBV7-2 and J is TRBJ2-6, with unresolved D. This CDR3 is built from 17 residues. V lost 1 base, J lost 4 bases, and 14 bases lay in between. Germline CDR1 SGHTA, CDR2 FQGNSA. The CDR3, as DNA: TGTGCCAGCAGCTTAGGGGCCAGAACCTTAGGGGCCAACGTCCTGACTTTC. This translates into CASSLGARTLGANVLTF.

This sequence joins TRBV5-1 and TRBJ2-2, with 7 nucleotides matching TRBD1. Trimming at V came to 0 bases and at J to 0 bases, leaving 2 bases not matched to a gene. Germline loops: CDR1 SGHRS, CDR2 YFSETQ. The CDR3 is 16 residues long. This CDR3 is CASSLAGTANTGELFF. In nucleotides, the CDR3 is TGCGCCAGCAGCTTGGCCGGGACAGCGAACACCGGGGAGCTGTTTTTT.

The V call is TRBV7-8, the J call TRBJ1-5; no clear D. Between the trimmed V and J ends, which lost 1 base and 6 bases, there was a span of 7 bases. Germline lookup yields CDR1 SGHVS and CDR2 FQNEAQ. This CDR3 comprises 13 residues. CDR3 protein: CASSLEEGQPQHF. CDR3 coding DNA: TGTGCCAGCAGCTTAGAGGAGGGTCAGCCCCAGCATTTT.

Note on this clone: Other DNA sequences in this specimen translate into the identical CDR3. The chain combines TRBV7-2 with TRBJ1-1; D not certain. The germline CDR1 and CDR2 sequences are SGHTA and FQGNSA. CDR3 size: 13 residues. Trimming removed 1 base from V and 3 bases from J, with 6 bases in between. In nucleotides, the CDR3 is TGTGCCAGCAGCTTAGTACGGGACACTGAAGCTTTCTTT. Its protein product is CASSLVRDTEAFF.